This T cell receptor (beta chain) was recovered during a study of shared clonotypes between healthy human individuals. Germline CDR1 and CDR2: MGHRA and YSYEKL. Trimming cost V 1 base and J 2 bases, with 11 bases left between them. The CDR3 is made up of 15 amino acids. The genomic DNA of each subset was split evenly across several immunoSEQ plates. The table came from immunoSEQ multiplex PCR; TCRdb's copy has only in-frame clones and leaves some out. The data contain more than 2 million clones, roughly 95% of them singletons. Selected positively for CCR7 and CD45RO-negative, naive CD8 cells excluded terminally differentiated effector memory CD45RA+ cells.

This TCR was recovered from a man aged 18 to 35 in good health. Some clones in this sample may be carry-over from other donors' samples. The chain employs TRBV4-1 and TRBJ1-2, with a possible D match to TRBD1 (5 bases). Specimen: naive CD8+ T cells from PBMCs. CDR3 bases: TGCGCCAGCAGCCAAGCTATTAACAGGAACTATGGCTACACCTTC. This codes for CASSQAINRNYGYTF.